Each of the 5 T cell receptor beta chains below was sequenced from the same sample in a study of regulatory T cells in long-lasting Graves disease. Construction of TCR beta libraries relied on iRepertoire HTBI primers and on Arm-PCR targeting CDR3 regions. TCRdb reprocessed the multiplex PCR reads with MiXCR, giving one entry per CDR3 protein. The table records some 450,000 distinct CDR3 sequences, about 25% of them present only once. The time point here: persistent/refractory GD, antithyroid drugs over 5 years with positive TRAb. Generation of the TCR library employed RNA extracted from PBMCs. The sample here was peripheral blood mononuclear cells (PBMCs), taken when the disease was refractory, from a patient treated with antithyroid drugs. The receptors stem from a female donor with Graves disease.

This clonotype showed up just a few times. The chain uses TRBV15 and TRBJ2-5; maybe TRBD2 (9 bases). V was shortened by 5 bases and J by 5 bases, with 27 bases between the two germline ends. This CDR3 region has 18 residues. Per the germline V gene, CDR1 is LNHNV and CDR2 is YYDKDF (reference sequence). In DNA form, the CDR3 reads TGTGCCACCAGCGCCGGACAGGGAGGAATAGCGGGAGCCGAGACCCAGTACTTC. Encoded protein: CATSAGQGGIAGAETQYF.

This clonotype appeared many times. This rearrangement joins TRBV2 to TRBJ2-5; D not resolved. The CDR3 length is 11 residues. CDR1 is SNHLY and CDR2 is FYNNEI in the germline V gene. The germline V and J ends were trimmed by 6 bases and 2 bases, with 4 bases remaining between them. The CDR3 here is CASSQQETQYF. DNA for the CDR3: TGTGCCAGCAGCCAACAAGAGACCCAGTACTTC. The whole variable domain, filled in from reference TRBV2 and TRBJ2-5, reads EPEVTQTPSHQVTQMGQEVILRCVPISNHLYFYWYRQILGQKVEFLVSFYNNEISEKSEIFDDQFSVERPDGSNFTLKIRSTKLEDSAMYFCASSQQETQYFGPGTRLLVL.

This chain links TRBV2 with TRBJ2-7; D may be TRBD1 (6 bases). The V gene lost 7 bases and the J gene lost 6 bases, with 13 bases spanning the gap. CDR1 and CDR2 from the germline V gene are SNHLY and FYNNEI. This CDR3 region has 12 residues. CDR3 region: CASKDNRVEQYF. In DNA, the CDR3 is TGTGCCAGCAAAGACAACAGGGTCGAGCAGTACTTC.

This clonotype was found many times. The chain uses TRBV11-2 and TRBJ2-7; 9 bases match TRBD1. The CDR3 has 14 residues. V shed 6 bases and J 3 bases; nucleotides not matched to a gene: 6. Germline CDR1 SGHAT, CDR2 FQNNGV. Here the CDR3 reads CASRPTGGIYEQYF. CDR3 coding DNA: TGTGCCAGCAGACCGACAGGGGGGATCTACGAGCAGTACTTC.

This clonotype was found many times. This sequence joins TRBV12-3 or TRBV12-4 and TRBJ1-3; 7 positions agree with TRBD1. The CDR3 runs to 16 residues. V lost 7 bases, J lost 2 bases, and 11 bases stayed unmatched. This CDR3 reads CASNNSTGVPGNTIYF. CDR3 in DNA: TGTGCCAGCAACAACTCAACAGGGGTACCTGGAAACACCATATATTTT.